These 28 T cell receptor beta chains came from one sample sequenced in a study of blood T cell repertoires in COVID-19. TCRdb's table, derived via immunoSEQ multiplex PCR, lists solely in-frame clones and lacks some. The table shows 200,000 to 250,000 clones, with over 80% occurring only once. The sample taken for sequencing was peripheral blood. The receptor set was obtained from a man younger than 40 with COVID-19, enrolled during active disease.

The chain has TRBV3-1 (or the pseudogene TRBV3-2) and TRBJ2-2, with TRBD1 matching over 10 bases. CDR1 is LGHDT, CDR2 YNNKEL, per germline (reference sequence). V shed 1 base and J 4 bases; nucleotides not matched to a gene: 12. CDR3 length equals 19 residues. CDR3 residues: CASSQVGWGRDRGTGELFF. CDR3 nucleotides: TGTGCCAGCAGCCAAGTTGGGTGGGGCCGGGACAGGGGCACCGGGGAGCTGTTTTTT.

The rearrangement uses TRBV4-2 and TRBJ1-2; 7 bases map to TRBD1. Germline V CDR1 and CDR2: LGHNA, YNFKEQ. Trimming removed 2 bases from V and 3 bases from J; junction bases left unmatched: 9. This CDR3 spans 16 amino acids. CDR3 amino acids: CASSQPGEGADYGYTF. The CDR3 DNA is TGTGCCAGCAGCCAACCTGGTGAGGGGGCGGACTATGGCTACACCTTC.

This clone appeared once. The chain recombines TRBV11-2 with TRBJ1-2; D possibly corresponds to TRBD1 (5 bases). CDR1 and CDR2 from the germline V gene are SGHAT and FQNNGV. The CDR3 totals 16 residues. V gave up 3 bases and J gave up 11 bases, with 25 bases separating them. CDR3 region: CASSLRGRNRGIPYTF. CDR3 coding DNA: TGTGCCAGCAGCTTGAGAGGGCGTAATCGGGGGATTCCGTACACCTTC.

As DNA, the CDR3 is TGTGCCAGCAGCTTGGATGCGGGAGGCCTTGACTACAATGAGCAGTTCTTC. Translated: CASSLDAGGLDYNEQFF. V and J are TRBV5-8 and TRBJ2-1; 8 bases match TRBD2. CDR1 and CDR2 (germline): SGHTS, YDEGEE. The CDR3 covers 17 residues. The J segment lost 3 bases and the V segment lost 0 bases, leaving 8 bases of the junction unmatched.

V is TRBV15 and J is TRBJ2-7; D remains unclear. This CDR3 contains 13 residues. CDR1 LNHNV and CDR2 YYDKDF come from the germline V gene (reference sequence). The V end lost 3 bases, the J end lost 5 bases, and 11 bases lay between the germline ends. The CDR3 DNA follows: TGTGCCACCAGCAGGTGGGTTCGGGACGAGCAGTACTTC. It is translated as CATSRWVRDEQYF.

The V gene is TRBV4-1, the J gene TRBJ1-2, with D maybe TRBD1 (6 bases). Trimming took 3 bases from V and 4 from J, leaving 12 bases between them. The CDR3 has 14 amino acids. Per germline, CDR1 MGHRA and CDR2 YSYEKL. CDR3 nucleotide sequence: TGCGCCAGCAGCCAGGGGGCAACCGCCTATGGCTACACCTTC. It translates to CASSQGATAYGYTF.

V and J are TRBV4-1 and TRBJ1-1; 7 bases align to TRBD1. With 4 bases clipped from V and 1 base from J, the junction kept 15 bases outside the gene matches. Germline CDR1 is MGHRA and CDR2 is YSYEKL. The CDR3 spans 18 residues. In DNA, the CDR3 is TGCGCCAGCAGCCCTCTTATGTGGGGACAGATTGCGAACACTGAAGCTTTCTTT. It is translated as CASSPLMWGQIANTEAFF.

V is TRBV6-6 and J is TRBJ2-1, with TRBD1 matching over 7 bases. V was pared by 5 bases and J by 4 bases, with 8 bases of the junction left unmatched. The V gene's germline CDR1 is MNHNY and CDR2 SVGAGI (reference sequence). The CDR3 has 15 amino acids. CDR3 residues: CASSPDRESYNEQFF. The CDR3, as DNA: TGTGCCAGCAGTCCCGACAGGGAGTCTTACAATGAGCAGTTCTTC.

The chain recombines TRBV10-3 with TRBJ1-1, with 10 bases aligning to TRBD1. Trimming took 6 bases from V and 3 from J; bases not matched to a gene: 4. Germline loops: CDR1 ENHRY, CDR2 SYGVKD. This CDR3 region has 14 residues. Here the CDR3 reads CAISRTGGDTEAFF. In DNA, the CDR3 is TGTGCCATCAGCCGGACAGGGGGTGACACTGAAGCTTTCTTT.

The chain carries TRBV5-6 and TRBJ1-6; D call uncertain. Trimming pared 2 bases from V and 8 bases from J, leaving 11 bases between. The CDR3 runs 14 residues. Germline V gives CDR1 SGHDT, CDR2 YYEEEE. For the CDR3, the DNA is TGTGCCAGCAGCTTAGTTCAGTCCTATTCACCCCTCCACTTT. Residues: CASSLVQSYSPLHF.

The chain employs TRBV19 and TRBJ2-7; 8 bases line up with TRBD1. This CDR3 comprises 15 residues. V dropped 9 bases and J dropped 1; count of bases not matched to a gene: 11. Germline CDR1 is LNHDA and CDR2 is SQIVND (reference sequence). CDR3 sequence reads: CASQGAEEASYEQYF. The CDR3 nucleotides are TGTGCCAGCCAGGGGGCGGAGGAGGCTTCCTACGAGCAGTACTTC.

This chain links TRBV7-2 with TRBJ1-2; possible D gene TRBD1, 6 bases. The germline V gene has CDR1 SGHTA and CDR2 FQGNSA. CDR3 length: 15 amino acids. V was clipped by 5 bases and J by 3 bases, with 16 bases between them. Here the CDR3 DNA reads TGTGCCAGCAGCCACGGGGGGGCGCCGTACTATGGCTACACCTTC. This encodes CASSHGGAPYYGYTF. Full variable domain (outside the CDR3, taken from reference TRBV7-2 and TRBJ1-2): GAGVSQSPSNKVTEKGKDVELRCDPISGHTALYWYRQSLGQGLEFLIYFQGNSAPDKSGLPSDRFSAERTGGSVSTLTIQRTQQEDSAVYLCASSHGGAPYYGYTFGSGTRLTVV.

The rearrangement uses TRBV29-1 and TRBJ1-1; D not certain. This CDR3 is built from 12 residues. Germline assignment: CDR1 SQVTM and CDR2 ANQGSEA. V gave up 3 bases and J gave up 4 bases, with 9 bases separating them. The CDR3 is CSVDGVGTEAFF. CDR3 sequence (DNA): TGCAGCGTTGACGGGGTGGGCACTGAAGCTTTCTTT.

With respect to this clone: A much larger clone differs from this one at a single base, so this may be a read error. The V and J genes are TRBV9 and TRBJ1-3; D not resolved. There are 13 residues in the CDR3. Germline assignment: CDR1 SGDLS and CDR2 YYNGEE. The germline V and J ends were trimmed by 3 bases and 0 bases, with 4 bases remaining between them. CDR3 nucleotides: TGTGCCAGCAGCGACGGCTCTGGAAACACCATATATTTT. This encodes CASSDGSGNTIYF.

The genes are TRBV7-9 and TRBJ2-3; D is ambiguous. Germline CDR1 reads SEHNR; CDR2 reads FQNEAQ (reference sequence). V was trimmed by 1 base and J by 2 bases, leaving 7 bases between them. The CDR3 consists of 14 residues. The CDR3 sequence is CASSLEQTTDTQYF. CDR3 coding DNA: TGTGCCAGCAGCTTAGAACAGACCACAGATACGCAGTATTTT.

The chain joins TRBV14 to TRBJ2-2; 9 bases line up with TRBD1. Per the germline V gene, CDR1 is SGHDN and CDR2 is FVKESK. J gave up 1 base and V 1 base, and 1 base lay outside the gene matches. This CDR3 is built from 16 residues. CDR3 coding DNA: TGTGCCAGCAGCCAAGGGACAGGGGTGAACACCGGGGAGCTGTTTTTT. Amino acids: CASSQGTGVNTGELFF.

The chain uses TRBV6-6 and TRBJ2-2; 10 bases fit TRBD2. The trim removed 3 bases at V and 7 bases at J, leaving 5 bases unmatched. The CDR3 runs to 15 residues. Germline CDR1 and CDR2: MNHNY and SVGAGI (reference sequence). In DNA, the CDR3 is TGTGCCAGCAGTTATGGGCTAGCGGGGGTCGGGGAGCTGTTTTTT. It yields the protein CASSYGLAGVGELFF.

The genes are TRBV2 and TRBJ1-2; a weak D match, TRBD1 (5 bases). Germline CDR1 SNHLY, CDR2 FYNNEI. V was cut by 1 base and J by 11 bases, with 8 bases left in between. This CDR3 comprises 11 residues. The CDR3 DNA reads TGTGCCAGCAGTGAAGGGGGGGGTTACACCTTC. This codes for CASSEGGGYTF.

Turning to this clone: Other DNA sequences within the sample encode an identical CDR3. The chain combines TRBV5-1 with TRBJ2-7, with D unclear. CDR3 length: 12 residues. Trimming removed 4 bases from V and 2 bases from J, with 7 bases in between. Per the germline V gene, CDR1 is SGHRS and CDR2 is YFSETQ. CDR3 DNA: TGCGCCAGCAGCCTCCCCGCCTACGAGCAGTACTTC. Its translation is CASSLPAYEQYF.

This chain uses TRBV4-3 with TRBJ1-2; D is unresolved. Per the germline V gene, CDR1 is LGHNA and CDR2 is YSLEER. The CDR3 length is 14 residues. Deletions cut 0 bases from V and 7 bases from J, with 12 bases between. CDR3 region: CASSQDPQRGGYTF. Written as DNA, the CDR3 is TGCGCCAGCAGCCAAGACCCCCAGCGGGGTGGCTACACCTTC.

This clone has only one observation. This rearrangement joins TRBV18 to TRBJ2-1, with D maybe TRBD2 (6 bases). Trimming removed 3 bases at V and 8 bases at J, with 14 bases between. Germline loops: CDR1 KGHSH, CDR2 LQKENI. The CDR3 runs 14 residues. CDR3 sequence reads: CASSPGTVIDEQFF. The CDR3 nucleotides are TGTGCCAGCTCACCCGGGACTGTCATCGATGAGCAGTTCTTC.

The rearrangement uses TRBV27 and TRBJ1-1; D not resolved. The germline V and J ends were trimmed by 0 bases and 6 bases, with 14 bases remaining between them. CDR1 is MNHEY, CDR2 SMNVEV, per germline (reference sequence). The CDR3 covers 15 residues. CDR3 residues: CASSLSSAGAAEAFF. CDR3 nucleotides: TGTGCCAGCAGTTTATCCTCGGCGGGAGCTGCTGAAGCTTTCTTT.

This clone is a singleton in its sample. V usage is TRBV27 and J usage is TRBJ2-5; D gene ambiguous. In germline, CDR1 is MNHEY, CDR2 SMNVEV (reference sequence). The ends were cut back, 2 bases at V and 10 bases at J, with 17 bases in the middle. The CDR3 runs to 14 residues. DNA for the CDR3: TGTGCCAGCAGTTTACTGGCACAGACCCGCGTCCAGTACTTC. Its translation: CASSLLAQTRVQYF.

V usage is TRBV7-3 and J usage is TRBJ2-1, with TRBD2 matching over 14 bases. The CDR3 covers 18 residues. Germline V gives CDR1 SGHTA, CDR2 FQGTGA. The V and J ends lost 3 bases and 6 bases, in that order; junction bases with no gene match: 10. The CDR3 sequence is CASSFSKSGTSGSNEQFF. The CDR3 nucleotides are TGTGCCAGCAGCTTCTCCAAGTCCGGGACTAGCGGGAGCAATGAGCAGTTCTTC. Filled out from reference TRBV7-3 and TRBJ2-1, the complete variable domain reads GAGVSQTPSNKVTEKGKYVELRCDPISGHTALYWYRQSLGQGPEFLIYFQGTGAADDSGLPNDRFFAVRPEGSVSTLKIQRTERGDSAVYLCASSFSKSGTSGSNEQFFGPGTRLTVL.

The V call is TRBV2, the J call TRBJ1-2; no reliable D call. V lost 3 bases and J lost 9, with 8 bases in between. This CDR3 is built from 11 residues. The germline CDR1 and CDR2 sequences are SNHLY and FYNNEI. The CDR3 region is CASSEPESYTF. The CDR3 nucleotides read TGTGCCAGCAGTGAGCCGGAGAGCTACACCTTC.

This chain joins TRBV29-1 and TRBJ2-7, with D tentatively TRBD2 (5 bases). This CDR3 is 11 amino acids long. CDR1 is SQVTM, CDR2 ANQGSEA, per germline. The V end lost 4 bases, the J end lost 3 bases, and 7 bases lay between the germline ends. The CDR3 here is CSVGLRYEQYF. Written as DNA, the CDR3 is TGCAGCGTTGGACTACGCTACGAGCAGTACTTC.

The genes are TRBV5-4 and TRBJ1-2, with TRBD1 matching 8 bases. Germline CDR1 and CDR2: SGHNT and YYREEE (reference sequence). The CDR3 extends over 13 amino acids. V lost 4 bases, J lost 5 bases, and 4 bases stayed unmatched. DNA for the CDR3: TGTGCCAGCAGCAAGGACAGGGCATATGGCTACACCTTC. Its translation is CASSKDRAYGYTF.

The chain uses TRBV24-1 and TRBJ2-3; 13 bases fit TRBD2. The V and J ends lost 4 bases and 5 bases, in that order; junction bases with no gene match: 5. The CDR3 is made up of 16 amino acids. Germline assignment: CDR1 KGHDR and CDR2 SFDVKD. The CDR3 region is CATSERTSGSLDTQYF. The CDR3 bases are TGTGCCACCAGTGAGCGGACTAGCGGGAGTCTAGATACGCAGTATTTT.